Given below is one TCR beta chain in context. Germline loops: CDR1 KGHDR, CDR2 SFDVKD. The V segment lost 4 bases and the J segment 4 bases; nucleotides outside the gene matches: 3. This CDR3 is built from 14 residues. The data were obtained in a study of blood T cells in healthy people across ages. With a J-beta primer mix and a sample-barcoded 5' primer, a second PCR ran about 6 to 11 cycles. TCRdb re-called the 5' RACE reads with MiXCR, one entry per CDR3 protein. The data hold hundreds of thousands of distinct CDR3 sequences, with 45% to 65% observed a single time. This sequence originates from a man aged 55 to 69 in good health. This chain joins TRBV24-1 and TRBJ2-3, with 8 bases lining up with TRBD2. The specimen was blood. The CDR3 DNA follows: TGTGCCACCAGTGACCGGACTAGCCCAGATACGCAGTATTTT. As protein: CATSDRTSPDTQYF.